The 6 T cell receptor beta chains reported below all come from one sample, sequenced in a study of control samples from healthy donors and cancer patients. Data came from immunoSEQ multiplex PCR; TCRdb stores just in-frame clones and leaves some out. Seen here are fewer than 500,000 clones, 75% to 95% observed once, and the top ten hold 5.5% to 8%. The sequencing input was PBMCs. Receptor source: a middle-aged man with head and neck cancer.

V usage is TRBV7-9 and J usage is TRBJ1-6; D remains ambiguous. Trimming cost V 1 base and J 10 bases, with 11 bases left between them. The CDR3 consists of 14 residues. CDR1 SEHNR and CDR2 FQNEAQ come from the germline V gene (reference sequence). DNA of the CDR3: TGTGCCAGCAGCTTAGAGGGTCTTCGGTCACCCCTCCACTTT. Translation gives CASSLEGLRSPLHF.

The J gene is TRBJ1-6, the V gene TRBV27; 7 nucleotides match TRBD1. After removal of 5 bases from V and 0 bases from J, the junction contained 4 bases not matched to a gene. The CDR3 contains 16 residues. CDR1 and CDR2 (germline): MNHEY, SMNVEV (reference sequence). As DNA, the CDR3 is TGTGCCAGCAGTCCCGCAGGGGGCTCCTATAATTCACCCCTCCACTTT. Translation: CASSPAGGSYNSPLHF.

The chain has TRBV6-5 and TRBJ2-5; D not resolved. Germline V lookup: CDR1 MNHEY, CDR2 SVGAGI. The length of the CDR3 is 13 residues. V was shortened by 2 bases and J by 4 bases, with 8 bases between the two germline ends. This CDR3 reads CASSYQERETQYF. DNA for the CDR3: TGTGCCAGCAGTTACCAGGAGAGAGAGACCCAGTACTTC.

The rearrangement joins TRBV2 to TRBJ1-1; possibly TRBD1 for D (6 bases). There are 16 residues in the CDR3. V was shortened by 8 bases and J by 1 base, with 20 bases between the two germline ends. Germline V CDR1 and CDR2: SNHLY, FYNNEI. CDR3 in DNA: TGTGCCAGCGATTCCTTACGAGGACAGAAGAACACTGAAGCTTTCTTT. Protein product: CASDSLRGQKNTEAFF.

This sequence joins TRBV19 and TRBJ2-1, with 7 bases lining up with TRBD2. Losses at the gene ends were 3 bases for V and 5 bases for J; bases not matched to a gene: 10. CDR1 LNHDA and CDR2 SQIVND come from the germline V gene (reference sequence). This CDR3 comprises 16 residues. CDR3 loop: CASSITLASGHNEQFF. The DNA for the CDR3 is TGTGCCAGTAGTATTACGTTGGCTAGCGGTCACAATGAGCAGTTCTTC. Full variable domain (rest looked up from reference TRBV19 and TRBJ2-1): DGGITQSPKYLFRKEGQNVTLSCEQNLNHDAMYWYRQDPGQGLRLIYYSQIVNDFQKGDIAEGYSVSREKKESFPLTVTSAQKNPTAFYLCASSITLASGHNEQFFGPGTRLTVL.

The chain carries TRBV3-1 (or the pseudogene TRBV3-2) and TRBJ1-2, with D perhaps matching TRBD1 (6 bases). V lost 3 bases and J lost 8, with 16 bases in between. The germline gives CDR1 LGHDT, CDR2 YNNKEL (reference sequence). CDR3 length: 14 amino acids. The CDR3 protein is CASSQAGRGTGYTF. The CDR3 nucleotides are TGTGCCAGCAGCCAGGCCGGCAGGGGTACAGGCTACACCTTC.